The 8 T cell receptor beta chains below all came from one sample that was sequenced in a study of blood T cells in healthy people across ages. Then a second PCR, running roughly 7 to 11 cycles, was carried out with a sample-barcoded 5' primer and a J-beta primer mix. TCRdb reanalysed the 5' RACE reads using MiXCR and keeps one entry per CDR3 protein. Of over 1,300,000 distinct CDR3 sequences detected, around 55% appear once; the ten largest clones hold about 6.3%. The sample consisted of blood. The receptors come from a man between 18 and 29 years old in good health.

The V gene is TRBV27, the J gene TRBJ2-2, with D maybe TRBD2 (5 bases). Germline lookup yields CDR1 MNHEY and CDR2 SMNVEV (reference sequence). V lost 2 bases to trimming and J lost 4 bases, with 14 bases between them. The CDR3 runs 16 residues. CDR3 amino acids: CASSLGLGVSTGELFF. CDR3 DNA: TGTGCCAGCAGTTTAGGGCTGGGAGTTTCCACCGGGGAGCTGTTTTTT.

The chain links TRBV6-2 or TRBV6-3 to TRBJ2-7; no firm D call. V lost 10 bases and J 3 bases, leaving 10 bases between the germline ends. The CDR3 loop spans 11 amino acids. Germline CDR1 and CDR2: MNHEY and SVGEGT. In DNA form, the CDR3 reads TGTGCCACCTCATCCCTCTACGAGCAGTACTTC. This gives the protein CATSSLYEQYF.

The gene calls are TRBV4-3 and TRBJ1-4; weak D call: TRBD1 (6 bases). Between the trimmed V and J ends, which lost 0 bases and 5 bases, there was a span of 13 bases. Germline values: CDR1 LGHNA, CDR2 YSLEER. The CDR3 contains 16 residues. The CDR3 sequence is CASSQDPGQLNEKLFF. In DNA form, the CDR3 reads TGCGCCAGCAGCCAAGATCCCGGACAGCTGAATGAAAAACTGTTTTTT.

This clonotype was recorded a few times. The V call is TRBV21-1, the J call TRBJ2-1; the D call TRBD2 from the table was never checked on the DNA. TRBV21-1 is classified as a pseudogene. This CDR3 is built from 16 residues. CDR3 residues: CASSSHASGGLNEQFF. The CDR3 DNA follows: TGTGCCAGCAGCTCCCATGCTAGCGGGGGGCTGAATGAGCAGTTCTTC.

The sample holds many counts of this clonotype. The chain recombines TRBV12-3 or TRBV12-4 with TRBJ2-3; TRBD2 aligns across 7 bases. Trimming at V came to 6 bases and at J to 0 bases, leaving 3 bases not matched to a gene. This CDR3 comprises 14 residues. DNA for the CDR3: TGTGCCAGCAGCCTTAGCGGGAGCACAGATACGCAGTATTTT. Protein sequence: CASSLSGSTDTQYF.

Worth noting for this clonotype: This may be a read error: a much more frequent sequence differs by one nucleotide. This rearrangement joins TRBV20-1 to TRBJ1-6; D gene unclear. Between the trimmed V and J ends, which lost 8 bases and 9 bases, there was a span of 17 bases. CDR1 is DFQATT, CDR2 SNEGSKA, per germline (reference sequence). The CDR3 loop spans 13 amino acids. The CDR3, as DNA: TGCAGTACTCAACGCAACCCCTCTTCACCCCTCCACTTT. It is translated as CSTQRNPSSPLHF.

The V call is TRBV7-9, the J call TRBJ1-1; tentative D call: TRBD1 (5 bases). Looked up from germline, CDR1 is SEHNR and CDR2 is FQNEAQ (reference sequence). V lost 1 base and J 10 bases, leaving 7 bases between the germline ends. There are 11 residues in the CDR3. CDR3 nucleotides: TGTGCCAGCAGCTTAGATGGGACAGCTTTCTTT. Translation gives CASSLDGTAFF.

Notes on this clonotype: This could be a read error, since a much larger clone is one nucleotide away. CDR3 loop: CASSMDHSYNEQYF. The CDR3, as DNA: TGTGCCAGCAGTATGGACCACTCCTACAATGAGCAGTACTTC. The chain carries TRBV28 and TRBJ2-1, with unresolved D. The J call may be faulty, since TRBJ2-7 better matches the DNA end. Per the germline V gene, CDR1 is MDHEN and CDR2 is SYDVKM. This CDR3 spans 14 amino acids.